This TCR beta chain was captured in a study of blood T cells in healthy people across ages. The second PCR ran roughly 7 to 12 cycles with a sample-barcoded 5' primer and J-beta primers. TCRdb processed the 5' RACE reads anew with MiXCR; each CDR3 protein has one entry. The table includes about 800,000 distinct CDR3 sequences, roughly 25% detected once. Per germline, CDR1 LGHNA and CDR2 YNFKEQ. Unmatched junction bases numbered 7, after V lost 5 bases and J lost 0 bases. This CDR3 region has 16 residues. The same sample was also used in a study of T cells of mothers and their children.

The sequenced sample was blood. The chain uses TRBV4-2 and TRBJ2-1; 7 positions agree with TRBD2. This sequence was found in a boy aged 5 to 17 in good health. For the CDR3, the DNA is TGTGCCAGCAGCTTAAACCGGGACTACTCCTACAATGAGCAGTTCTTC. Its translation: CASSLNRDYSYNEQFF.